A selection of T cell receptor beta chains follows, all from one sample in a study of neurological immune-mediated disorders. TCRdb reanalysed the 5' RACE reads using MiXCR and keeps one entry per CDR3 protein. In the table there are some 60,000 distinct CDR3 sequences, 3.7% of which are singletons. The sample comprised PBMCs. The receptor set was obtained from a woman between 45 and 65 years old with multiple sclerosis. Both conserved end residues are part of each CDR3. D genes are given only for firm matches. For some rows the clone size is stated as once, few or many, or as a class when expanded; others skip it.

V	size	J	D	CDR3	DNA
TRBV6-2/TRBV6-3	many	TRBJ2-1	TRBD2	CASRKTTSSNEQFF	TGTGCCAGCAGGAAAACGACTAGCTCCAATGAGCAGTTCTTC
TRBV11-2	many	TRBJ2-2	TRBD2	CASSRGGLAAGGELFF	TGTGCCAGCAGCCGGGGGGGACTAGCGGCCGGCGGGGAGCTGTTTTTT
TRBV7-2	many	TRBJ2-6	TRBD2	CASSLVSGGSSGANVLTF	TGTGCCAGCAGCTTAGTTAGCGGGGGATCCTCTGGGGCCAACGTCCTGACTTTC
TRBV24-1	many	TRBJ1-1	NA	CATIGRRSTEAFF	TGTGCCACCATCGGTAGGAGGTCCACTGAAGCTTTCTTT
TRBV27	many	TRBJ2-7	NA	CASSLDSTYEQYF	TGTGCCAGCAGTTTAGACAGCACCTACGAGCAGTACTTC
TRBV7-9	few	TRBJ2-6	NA	CASSWTGSGANVLTF	TGTGCCAGCAGCTGGACGGGCTCTGGGGCCAACGTCCTGACTTTC
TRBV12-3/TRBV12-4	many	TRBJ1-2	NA	CASRPIGLQGLYGYTF	TGTGCCAGCAGGCCTATTGGACTCCAAGGGTTGTATGGCTACACCTTC
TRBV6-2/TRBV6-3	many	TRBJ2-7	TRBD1	CASSSGRGQGSYEQYF	TGTGCCAGCAGTTCCGGGCGGGGACAGGGATCTTACGAGCAGTACTTC
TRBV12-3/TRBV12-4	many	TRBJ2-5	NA	CASNKETVHQETQYF	TGTGCCAGCAACAAAGAGACAGTTCATCAAGAGACCCAGTACTTC
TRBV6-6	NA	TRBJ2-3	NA	CASSYSLSAEKADTDTQYF	TGTGCCAGCAGTTACTCATTGTCAGCGGAAAAGGCCGACACAGATACGCAGTATTTT
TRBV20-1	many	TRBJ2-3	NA	CSARPAGGTDTQYF	TGCAGTGCTAGACCAGCAGGAGGCACAGATACGCAGTATTTT
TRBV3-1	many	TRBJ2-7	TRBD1	CASSRPGQGLSYEQYF	TGTGCCAGCAGCCGCCCGGGACAGGGGCTTTCCTACGAGCAGTACTTC
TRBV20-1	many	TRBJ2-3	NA	CSARPASGTDTQYF	TGCAGTGCTAGACCGGCTAGCGGCACAGATACGCAGTATTTT
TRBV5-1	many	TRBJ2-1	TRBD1	CASSSPGTGAPTHYNEQFF	TGCGCCAGCAGCTCCCCGGGGACAGGGGCCCCTACCCACTACAATGAGCAGTTCTTC
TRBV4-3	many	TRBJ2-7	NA	CASSQGAERPYEQYF	TGCGCCAGCAGCCAAGGGGCGGAACGGCCCTACGAGCAGTACTTC
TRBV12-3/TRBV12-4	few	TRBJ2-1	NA	CASSYQGTVNEQFF	TGTGCCAGCAGTTATCAGGGAACAGTCAATGAGCAGTTCTTC
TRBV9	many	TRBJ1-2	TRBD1	CASSESTGLGYGYTF	TGTGCCAGCAGCGAATCGACAGGGCTCGGCTATGGCTACACCTTC
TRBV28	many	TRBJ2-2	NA	CASRTTNTGELFF	TGTGCCAGCAGAACAACGAACACCGGGGAGCTGTTTTTT
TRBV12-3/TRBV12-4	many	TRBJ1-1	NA	CASSLINWGLDTEAFF	TGTGCCAGCAGTTTAATCAATTGGGGTTTGGACACTGAAGCTTTCTTT
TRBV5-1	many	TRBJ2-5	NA	CASSLDSANSQETQYF	TGCGCCAGCAGCTTGGATTCGGCAAATTCGCAAGAGACCCAGTACTTC
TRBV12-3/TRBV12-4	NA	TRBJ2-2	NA	CASSFRRGMGEQFF	TGTGCCAGCAGTTTTCGGCGAGGGATGGGCGAGCAGTTTTTT
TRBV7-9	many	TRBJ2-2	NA	CASSRGGKTNTGELFF	TGTGCCAGCAGCCGGGGAGGAAAGACGAACACCGGGGAGCTGTTTTTT
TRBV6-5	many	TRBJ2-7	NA	CASSLDFSYEQYF	TGTGCCAGCAGTTTAGACTTCTCCTACGAGCAGTACTTC
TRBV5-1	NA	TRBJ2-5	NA	CASSQQGGQETQYF	TGCGCCAGCAGCCAGCAGGGGGGACAAGAGACCCAGTACTTC
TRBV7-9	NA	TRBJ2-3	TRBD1	CASSSRDRVSDTQYF	TGTGCCAGCAGCTCCCGGGACAGGGTTTCAGATACGCAGTATTTT
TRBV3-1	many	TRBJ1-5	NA	CASSLRAGGGNQPQHF	TGTGCCAGCAGCCTAAGGGCGGGGGGAGGCAATCAGCCCCAGCATTTT
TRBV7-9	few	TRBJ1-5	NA	CASSLAENQPQNF	TGTGCCAGCAGCTTAGCTGAGAATCAGCCCCAGAATTTT
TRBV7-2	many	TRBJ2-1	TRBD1	CASSLRPRVRGPVGNEQFF	TGTGCCAGCAGCTTACGCCCCCGCGTTAGGGGGCCAGTGGGGAATGAGCAGTTCTTC
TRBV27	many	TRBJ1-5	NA	CASSPVGTNQPQHF	TGTGCCAGCAGCCCCGTGGGGACTAATCAGCCCCAGCATTTT
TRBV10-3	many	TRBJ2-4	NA	CAISVDHLAKNIQYF	TGTGCCATCAGTGTCGATCACCTAGCCAAAAACATTCAGTACTTC
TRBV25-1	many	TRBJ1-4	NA	CASSVRDPGEKLFF	TGTGCCAGCAGTGTCCGGGACCCAGGGGAAAAACTGTTTTTT
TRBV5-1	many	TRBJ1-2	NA	CASSLAGSSNYGYTF	TGCGCCAGCAGCTTGGCGGGCAGCTCTAACTATGGCTACACCTTC
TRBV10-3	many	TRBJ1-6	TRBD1	CAIRVDRDSPLHF	TGTGCCATCAGAGTGGACAGGGATTCACCCCTCCACTTT
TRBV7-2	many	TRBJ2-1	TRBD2	CASSLVAGGFNEQFF	TGTGCCAGCAGCTTAGTAGCGGGGGGCTTCAATGAGCAGTTCTTC
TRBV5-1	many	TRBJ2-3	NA	CASSPRTSTDTQYF	TGCGCCAGCAGCCCCAGGACTTCCACAGATACGCAGTATTTT
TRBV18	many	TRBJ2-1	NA	CASSPPVLYNEQFF	TGTGCCAGCTCACCACCCGTATTGTACAATGAGCAGTTCTTC
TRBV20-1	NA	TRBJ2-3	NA	CSASKMREDTQYF	TGCAGTGCTAGTAAGATGAGGGAGGATACGCAGTATTTT
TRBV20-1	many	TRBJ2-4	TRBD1	CSAGATGAAKNIQYF	TGCAGTGCCGGTGCGACAGGGGCCGCCAAAAACATTCAGTACTTC
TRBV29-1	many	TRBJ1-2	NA	CSVYGKAYGYTF	TGCAGCGTTTATGGCAAGGCATATGGCTACACCTTC
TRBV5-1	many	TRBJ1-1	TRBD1	CASSPRTGNTEAFF	TGCGCCAGCAGCCCAAGGACAGGGAACACTGAAGCTTTCTTT
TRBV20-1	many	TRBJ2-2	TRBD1	CSASDRAGELFF	TGCAGTGCTAGCGACAGGGCCGGGGAGCTGTTTTTT
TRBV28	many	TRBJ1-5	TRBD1	CASSDPGQGDQPQNF	TGTGCCAGCAGTGACCCCGGACAGGGTGATCAGCCCCAGAATTTT
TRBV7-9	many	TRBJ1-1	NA	CASSLAGATNTEAFF	TGTGCCAGCAGCTTAGCAGGGGCTACGAACACTGAAGCTTTCTTT
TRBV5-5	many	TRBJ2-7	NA	CASSYLMYEQYF	TGTGCCAGCAGCTACTTGATGTACGAGCAGTACTTC
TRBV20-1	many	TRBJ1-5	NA	CSAPRGSNNQPQHF	TGCAGTGCTCCCAGGGGCAGCAACAATCAGCCCCAGCATTTT
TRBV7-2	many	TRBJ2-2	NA	CASSLSTGELFF	TGTGCCAGCAGCTTATCGACCGGGGAGCTGTTTTTT
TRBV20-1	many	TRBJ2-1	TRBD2	CSALGLADVLYNEQFF	TGCAGTGCGCTGGGACTAGCGGATGTTTTATACAATGAGCAGTTCTTC
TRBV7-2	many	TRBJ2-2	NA	CASSPRRAHTGELFF	TGTGCCAGCAGCCCCCGCAGGGCACACACCGGGGAGCTGTTTTTT
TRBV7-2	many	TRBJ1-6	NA	CASSPWLGIGSPLHF	TGTGCCAGCAGCCCCTGGCTGGGGATAGGTTCACCCCTCCACTTT